Below, 10 T cell receptor beta chains from the same sample are listed, as sequenced in a study of cytomegalovirus exposure and HLA in healthy donors. PCR used 60 Vbeta primers and 13 Jbeta primers. Data came from immunoSEQ multiplex PCR; TCRdb stores just in-frame clones and leaves some out. Found here are some 110,000 clones, roughly 72% of them singletons; the top ten hold 5% to 6.5%. The sequenced sample was PBMCs. These TCRs come from a woman between 18 and 29 years old in good health and CMV-seropositive.

V and J are TRBV11-2 and TRBJ1-5; 12 nucleotides align to TRBD1. V was pared by 3 bases and J by 2 bases, with 5 bases of the junction left unmatched. In germline, CDR1 is SGHAT, CDR2 FQNNGV. The CDR3 totals 17 residues. The CDR3 reads CASSFGTGGLGNQPQHF. CDR3 coding DNA: TGTGCCAGCAGCTTCGGGACAGGGGGCCTGGGCAATCAGCCCCAGCATTTT.

This clone has a handful of counts. This chain uses TRBV11-1 with TRBJ2-3; 7 bases line up with TRBD2. The CDR3 sequence is 19 residues long. CDR1 is SGHAT, CDR2 FQDESV, per germline (reference sequence). The V segment lost 5 bases and the J segment 5 bases; nucleotides outside the gene matches: 22. The CDR3, as DNA: TGTGCCAGCAGCAGTCAGGGTGGGGTGTGGCGGGAGATAGTAGATACGCAGTATTTT. It translates to CASSSQGGVWREIVDTQYF.

The genes are TRBV2 and TRBJ2-1; maybe TRBD2 (6 bases). V lost 7 bases and J 9 bases, leaving 16 bases between the germline ends. The CDR3 is 13 amino acids. Germline V lookup: CDR1 SNHLY, CDR2 FYNNEI. The CDR3 region is CASNPRRGGEQFF. CDR3 in DNA: TGTGCCAGCAATCCCCGGAGGGGTGGTGAGCAGTTCTTC.

In DNA, the CDR3 is TGTGCCAGCAGTTTGGGTGGGACTAGTCGTCACGAGCAGTACTTC. It is translated as CASSLGGTSRHEQYF. The chain combines TRBV28 with TRBJ2-7, with TRBD2 identical over 8 bases. Germline V lookup: CDR1 MDHEN, CDR2 SYDVKM. CDR3 length: 15 amino acids. The V gene end was trimmed by 3 bases and the J gene end by 5 bases; junction bases not matched to a gene: 9.

V and J are TRBV29-1 and TRBJ1-2; 7 positions match TRBD1. The V gene end was trimmed by 6 bases and the J gene end by 5 bases; junction bases not matched to a gene: 12. The germline CDR1 and CDR2 sequences are SQVTM and ANQGSEA. CDR3 length: 14 amino acids. The CDR3 reads CSVGDRAVNYGYTF. CDR3 nucleotides: TGCAGCGTCGGAGACAGGGCCGTAAATTATGGCTACACCTTC.

This sequence joins TRBV28 and TRBJ2-1; TRBD2 matches 8 bases. The CDR3 loop spans 15 amino acids. Unmatched junction bases numbered 8, after V lost 10 bases and J lost 0 bases. CDR1 is MDHEN, CDR2 SYDVKM, per germline. In DNA, the CDR3 is TGTGCCACCCGACTAGCGTCGAGCTCCTACAATGAGCAGTTCTTC. It codes for CATRLASSSYNEQFF.

The J gene is TRBJ1-2, the V gene TRBV6-1, with 8 bases matching TRBD1. Trimming removed 6 bases from V and 7 bases from J; junction bases left unmatched: 13. Germline V gene lookup returns CDR1 MNHNS and CDR2 SASEGT. CDR3 size: 15 residues. Written as DNA, the CDR3 is TGTGCCAGCAGGTCACCTGGACAGGGCCGGAGTGGCTACACCTTC. Amino acid sequence: CASRSPGQGRSGYTF.

The V gene is TRBV28, the J gene TRBJ2-7, with 7 positions matching TRBD2. This CDR3 is 14 amino acids long. Germline assignment: CDR1 MDHEN and CDR2 SYDVKM. J was trimmed by 0 bases and V by 7 bases; bases with no gene match: 6. The CDR3 sequence: CASKRAGSSYEQYF. For the CDR3, the DNA is TGTGCCAGCAAAAGAGCGGGAAGCTCCTACGAGCAGTACTTC.

Here the CDR3 DNA reads TGCGCCAGCAGCCAAGATTCCCGGAGCTACGGGACCCAGTACTTC. Its translation is CASSQDSRSYGTQYF. The chain joins TRBV4-1 to TRBJ2-5; unclear D gene. V was trimmed by 0 bases and J by 7 bases, leaving 15 bases between them. The CDR3 is 15 amino acids. Germline lookup yields CDR1 MGHRA and CDR2 YSYEKL.

This chain connects TRBV30 to TRBJ1-1, with 7 bases fitting TRBD1. V lost 5 bases to trimming and J lost 1 base; unmatched junction nucleotides: 7. The CDR3 covers 14 residues. The germline CDR1 and CDR2 sequences are GTSNPN and SVGIG (reference sequence). The CDR3 coding sequence is TGTGCCTGGGTGCTCAGGGGGAAGAACACTGAAGCTTTCTTT. It encodes CAWVLRGKNTEAFF.